These 30 T cell receptor beta chains came from one sample sequenced in a study of T cells in Graves' hyperthyroidism and ophthalmopathy (dated by TCRdb to the late 2010s). The library was built by means of multiplex PCR. The sequencer listed for this sample is Illumina HiSeq 2000. The TCR beta CDR3 regions were amplified from RNA transcripts. The TCR CDR3 was subjected to a first round of RT-PCR using the HTBI primer set and the Qiagen OneStep RT-PCR kit. TCRdb reprocessed the public reads (quality trimming at Q25 with fastp, clone calling with MiXCR) and kept in-frame beta chains. Merged by CDR3 protein, the rows form single entries marked with the most common genes and DNA. The sample yields 600,000 to 900,000 distinct CDR3 sequences; about 17% were counted once. The ten largest clones take up roughly 8% of the sample. The sample comprised blood. The receptors shown here come from a man aged 18 to 29 with Graves' hyperthyroidism.

This clonotype has at least ten counts. This rearrangement joins TRBV5-1 to TRBJ2-7; 11 bases line up with TRBD2. This CDR3 is 16 amino acids long. V was clipped by 3 bases and J by 3 bases; unmatched bases: 8. Germline CDR1 SGHRS, CDR2 YFSETQ. The CDR3 region has the DNA TGCGCCAGCAGCTGGACCCTAGCGGGAGGAGGCTACGAGCAGTACTTC. This encodes CASSWTLAGGGYEQYF.

The chain is built from TRBV20-1 and TRBJ2-5, with TRBD2 matching over 9 bases. Unmatched junction bases numbered 11, after V lost 0 bases and J lost 12 bases. Germline V gives CDR1 DFQATT, CDR2 SNEGSKA (reference sequence). The CDR3 is 14 residues long. In DNA form, the CDR3 reads TGCAGTGCTAGAGATATAGCGGGAGAAAATGGGAAGTACTTC. It yields the protein CSARDIAGENGKYF.

This clonotype occurred many times. The chain uses TRBV20-1 and TRBJ2-7; D gene unclear. CDR1 is DFQATT and CDR2 is SNEGSKA in the germline V gene (reference sequence). The CDR3 is 13 amino acids. The V end lost 3 bases, the J end lost 2 bases, and 11 bases lay between the germline ends. The CDR3 spells CSARVVETYEQYF. DNA for the CDR3: TGCAGTGCTAGGGTCGTGGAGACCTACGAGCAGTACTTC.

V is TRBV18 and J is TRBJ2-1, with D perhaps assigned TRBD1 or TRBD2 (6 bases each). V lost 3 bases and J lost 7, with 13 bases in between. This CDR3 is built from 14 residues. Germline CDR1 and CDR2: KGHSH and LQKENI. The CDR3 DNA reads TGTGCCAGCTCACCGGACGGGGGCTGGAATGAGCAGTTCTTC. This sequence encodes CASSPDGGWNEQFF. Together with reference TRBV18 and TRBJ2-1, the CDR3 gives the full variable domain: NAGVMQNPRHLVRRRGQEARLRCSPMKGHSHVYWYRQLPEEGLKFMVYLQKENIIDESGMPKERFSAEFPKEGPSILRIQQVVRGDSAAYFCASSPDGGWNEQFFGPGTRLTVL.

This clonotype was counted between two and nine times. CDR3 residues: CAKGTGYTEAFF. The CDR3 region has the DNA TGTGCCAAGGGGACAGGTTACACTGAAGCTTTCTTT. The chain has TRBV19 and TRBJ1-1; 8 positions match TRBD1. The CDR3 is 12 amino acids. The V gene's germline CDR1 is LNHDA and CDR2 SQIVND (reference sequence). V lost 10 bases and J lost 3; bases outside the gene matches: 4.

This clonotype was counted many times. This chain joins TRBV5-1 and TRBJ2-2, with 7 bases aligning to TRBD2. The V and J ends lost 0 bases and 0 bases, in that order; junction bases with no gene match: 2. Germline loops: CDR1 SGHRS, CDR2 YFSETQ. This CDR3 has 16 amino acids. This CDR3 reads CASSLVTSANTGELFF. CDR3 DNA: TGCGCCAGCAGCTTGGTAACTAGCGCGAACACCGGGGAGCTGTTTTTT.

This clonotype occurred many times. The V call is TRBV19, the J call TRBJ2-3; 15 bases agree with TRBD2. This CDR3 comprises 17 residues. Looked up from germline, CDR1 is LNHDA and CDR2 is SQIVND (reference sequence). The trim removed 6 bases at V and 6 bases at J, leaving 10 bases unmatched. The CDR3 protein is CASSLLGLAGGPDTQYF. The CDR3 bases are TGTGCCAGTAGCCTATTGGGACTAGCGGGAGGCCCCGATACGCAGTATTTT.

This clonotype was seen repeatedly, ten times or more. The chain recombines TRBV20-1 with TRBJ2-3; 10 positions match TRBD2. The CDR3 runs to 15 residues. Trimming cost V 2 bases and J 5 bases; bases outside gene matches: 7. Germline CDR1 is DFQATT and CDR2 is SNEGSKA (reference sequence). CDR3 residues: CSARMASGSGDTQYF. CDR3 in DNA: TGCAGTGCTAGAATGGCTAGCGGGAGTGGAGATACGCAGTATTTT.

The chain recombines TRBV28 with TRBJ1-5; D is uncertain. CDR1 is MDHEN and CDR2 is SYDVKM in the germline V gene. Trimming removed 3 bases from V and 9 bases from J, with 12 bases in between. The CDR3 length is 13 residues. DNA for the CDR3: TGTGCCAGCAGTTTGGGTCCTACCCTGCCCCAGCATTTT. Its protein product is CASSLGPTLPQHF.

This clonotype appeared many times. The chain is built from TRBV25-1 and TRBJ1-1; D remains ambiguous. The length of the CDR3 is 14 residues. The germline V gene encodes CDR1 MGHDK and CDR2 SYGVNS. Trimming took off 2 bases at V and 1 base at J, with 8 bases between the two ends. The chain's CDR3 is CASSEPGENTEAFF. The CDR3, as DNA: TGTGCCAGCAGTGAACCCGGGGAGAACACTGAAGCTTTCTTT.

This clonotype was recorded at least ten times. The chain uses TRBV7-9 and TRBJ1-1; tentative D call: TRBD1 (5 bases). V lost 3 bases and J 4 bases, leaving 12 bases between the germline ends. The CDR3 is 14 amino acids. Germline loops: CDR1 SEHNR, CDR2 FQNEAQ (reference sequence). CDR3 sequence reads: CASSLRQGATEAFF. DNA for the CDR3: TGTGCCAGCAGCTTGAGGCAGGGAGCCACTGAAGCTTTCTTT.

This sequence joins TRBV20-1 and TRBJ1-5, with TRBD1 as a possible D gene (5 bases). This CDR3 has 12 residues. V lost 7 bases to trimming and J lost 5 bases, with 12 bases between them. Germline V gene lookup returns CDR1 DFQATT and CDR2 SNEGSKA (reference sequence). The CDR3 bases are TGCAGTGTACAGGTGAGAGATCAGCCCCAGCATTTT. Translating it yields CSVQVRDQPQHF.

This clonotype was seen many times. The J gene is TRBJ2-7, the V gene TRBV20-1; D unresolved. This CDR3 is built from 12 residues. V gave up 6 bases and J gave up 2 bases, with 11 bases separating them. Germline loops: CDR1 DFQATT, CDR2 SNEGSKA (reference sequence). As DNA, the CDR3 is TGCAGTGCGGCCGGCCTAACCTACGAGCAGTACTTC. This gives the protein CSAAGLTYEQYF.

The V call is TRBV6-2 or TRBV6-3, the J call TRBJ2-7; weak D call: TRBD2 (6 bases). V shed 7 bases and J shed 9 bases, with 16 bases lying between them. The CDR3 is 12 amino acids. CDR1 and CDR2 (germline): MNHEY, SVGEGT. CDR3 loop: CASNNRESGQYF. The CDR3 nucleotides read TGTGCCAGCAACAACCGGGAGAGCGGGCAGTACTTC.

V usage is TRBV12-3 or TRBV12-4 and J usage is TRBJ1-2; TRBD1 is a possible D gene (5 bases). V gave up 5 bases and J gave up 4 bases, with 11 bases separating them. The CDR3 contains 13 residues. This CDR3 is CASSPQGIYGYTF. As DNA, the CDR3 is TGTGCCAGCAGTCCCCAGGGTATCTATGGCTACACCTTC.

Turning to this clonotype: Just one base apart from a much larger clone, this may be a read error. The V call is TRBV5-5, the J call TRBJ2-3; 9 bases agree with TRBD2. CDR3 size: 15 residues. Germline trimming cut 4 bases from V and 1 base from J; bases unmatched to any gene: 4. Germline loops: CDR1 SGHKS, CDR2 YYEKEE (reference sequence). The CDR3 loop is CASSPWTSGTDTQYF. The CDR3 DNA follows: TGTGCCAGCAGCCCGTGGACTAGCGGCACAGATACGCAGTATTTT.

This clonotype was picked up many times. V gene TRBV10-3 combines with J gene TRBJ1-6; 7 positions agree with TRBD1. CDR3 length: 14 amino acids. V shed 7 bases, J shed 10 bases, and the junction held 10 bases outside the gene matches. Germline lookup yields CDR1 ENHRY and CDR2 SYGVKD. CDR3 loop: CAIKKGAGESPLHF. CDR3 sequence (DNA): TGTGCCATCAAGAAGGGGGCAGGGGAATCACCCCTCCACTTT.

This clonotype was recorded many times. The V call is TRBV29-1, the J call TRBJ2-7, with a possible D match to TRBD2 (5 bases). V shed 3 bases and J shed 6 bases, with 15 bases lying between them. This CDR3 comprises 13 residues. CDR1 and CDR2 (germline): SQVTM, ANQGSEA. CDR3 sequence reads: CSVEGRRASEQYF. The CDR3 nucleotides read TGCAGCGTTGAGGGCCGGCGGGCTAGCGAGCAGTACTTC.

This clonotype was seen ten or more times. V gene TRBV20-1 combines with J gene TRBJ2-7; TRBD1 matches at 8 bases. Germline V gene lookup returns CDR1 DFQATT and CDR2 SNEGSKA (reference sequence). The CDR3 is made up of 15 amino acids. V lost 6 bases and J lost 0; bases outside the gene matches: 10. The CDR3: CSASGQGLSSYEQYF. CDR3 sequence (DNA): TGCAGTGCGAGCGGACAGGGACTTAGCTCCTACGAGCAGTACTTC.

This clonotype has at least ten counts. V gene TRBV28 combines with J gene TRBJ1-4; 10 bases align to TRBD1. V shed 3 bases, J shed 6 bases, and the junction held 7 bases outside the gene matches. The length of the CDR3 is 16 residues. Germline assignment: CDR1 MDHEN and CDR2 SYDVKM. In DNA form, the CDR3 reads TGTGCCAGCAGTTTGCCCACCGGGACAGGGGATGAAAAACTGTTTTTT. It specifies CASSLPTGTGDEKLFF.

This clonotype was detected only once. The V call is TRBV2, the J call TRBJ2-5; possibly TRBD2 for D (5 bases). The length of the CDR3 is 10 residues. Per germline, CDR1 SNHLY and CDR2 FYNNEI. Trimming took off 6 bases at V and 7 bases at J, with 6 bases between the two ends. As DNA, the CDR3 is TGTGCCAGCAGGAGCGGGACCCAGTACTTC. Translated: CASRSGTQYF. The whole variable domain, remainder taken from reference TRBV2 and TRBJ2-5, is EPEVTQTPSHQVTQMGQEVILRCVPISNHLYFYWYRQILGQKVEFLVSFYNNEISEKSEIFDDQFSVERPDGSNFTLKIRSTKLEDSAMYFCASRSGTQYFGPGTRLLVL.

This clonotype occurred once. The chain has TRBV28 and TRBJ2-7, with 8 bases identical to TRBD2. CDR1 and CDR2 from the germline V gene are MDHEN and SYDVKM. The CDR3 is 16 residues long. The junction had 12 bases not matched to a gene; V was cut back by 3 bases and J by 5 bases. The CDR3 DNA reads as TGTGCCAGCAGTTTCGAGACGGCGGGAGGTTTCAACGAGCAGTACTTC. It is translated as CASSFETAGGFNEQYF.

The chain is built from TRBV30 and TRBJ1-1; D is undetermined. Deletions cut 0 bases from V and 5 bases from J, with 7 bases between. The CDR3 runs 12 residues. Germline loops: CDR1 GTSNPN, CDR2 SVGIG (reference sequence). The CDR3 sequence: CAWSVRETEAFF. The DNA for the CDR3 is TGTGCCTGGAGTGTACGCGAGACTGAAGCTTTCTTT.

The J gene is TRBJ2-3, the V gene TRBV6-1; TRBD2 agrees at 8 bases. The CDR3 is 16 amino acids. The germline V gene encodes CDR1 MNHNS and CDR2 SASEGT. Trimming cost V 4 bases and J 1 base; bases outside gene matches: 7. The DNA of the CDR3 is TGTGCCAGCAGTGTCAGAGCGGGAGCGGGCACAGATACGCAGTATTTT. Translated: CASSVRAGAGTDTQYF.

This clonotype has only a few counts. The chain carries TRBV19 and TRBJ2-1; TRBD2 matches at 8 bases. Losses at the gene ends were 5 bases for V and 1 base for J; bases not matched to a gene: 7. CDR1 and CDR2 (germline): LNHDA, SQIVND (reference sequence). The CDR3 loop spans 16 amino acids. The CDR3 sequence is CASSESSGPSYNEQFF. CDR3 coding DNA: TGTGCCAGTAGTGAGTCTAGCGGGCCGTCCTACAATGAGCAGTTCTTC. The complete variable domain, with remaining parts taken from reference TRBV19 and TRBJ2-1, reads DGGITQSPKYLFRKEGQNVTLSCEQNLNHDAMYWYRQDPGQGLRLIYYSQIVNDFQKGDIAEGYSVSREKKESFPLTVTSAQKNPTAFYLCASSESSGPSYNEQFFGPGTRLTVL.

The V gene is TRBV20-1, the J gene TRBJ2-1; D is ambiguous. Germline V gives CDR1 DFQATT, CDR2 SNEGSKA (reference sequence). The CDR3 contains 14 residues. V dropped 6 bases and J dropped 3 bases, with 15 bases sitting between them. The CDR3 DNA follows: TGCAGTGCGGCCCAGGCAAGAATCTACAATGAGCAGTTCTTC. Amino acid sequence: CSAAQARIYNEQFF.

This clonotype was seen only a few times. The chain employs TRBV18 and TRBJ2-1; possibly TRBD2 for D (5 bases). Germline V CDR1 and CDR2: KGHSH, LQKENI. The CDR3 covers 17 residues. Trimming shortened V by 3 bases and J by 0 bases, and 15 bases separated the two germline ends. The CDR3 here is CASSPFGLMNSYNEQFF. The CDR3 nucleotides are TGTGCCAGCTCACCCTTCGGACTGATGAACTCCTACAATGAGCAGTTCTTC.

This clonotype has more than one count but fewer than ten. The chain has TRBV29-1 and TRBJ1-1; D unresolved. This CDR3 contains 12 residues. Looked up from germline, CDR1 is SQVTM and CDR2 is ANQGSEA. Trimming took off 6 bases at V and 4 bases at J, with 12 bases between the two ends. The CDR3 sequence is CSVAPGGTEAFF. The DNA for the CDR3 is TGCAGCGTAGCTCCAGGTGGCACTGAAGCTTTCTTT.

This clonotype was seen many times. The rearrangement joins TRBV30 to TRBJ2-7, with D possibly matching TRBD2 (6 bases). Germline assignment: CDR1 GTSNPN and CDR2 SVGIG (reference sequence). V was trimmed by 3 bases and J by 2 bases, leaving 17 bases between them. The CDR3 spans 15 residues. The CDR3 nucleotides read TGTGCCTGGAGAAATCCGGGACTGATGACCTACGAGCAGTACTTC. It specifies CAWRNPGLMTYEQYF.

This clonotype was observed a few times. This chain joins TRBV12-3 or TRBV12-4 and TRBJ2-2; no clear D gene. CDR3 length equals 14 residues. Between the trimmed V and J ends, which lost 2 bases and 1 base, there was a span of 5 bases. CDR3 bases: TGTGCCAGCAGTTTAATAGGGAACACCGGGGAGCTGTTTTTT. Translated: CASSLIGNTGELFF.